These 32 T cell receptor beta chains were sequenced from one sample in a study of human T cells and chemical hapten exposure (dated by TCRdb to about 2021). The time point tag for this specimen amounts to: patch test 3, about 24 weeks after DPC sensitization. This specimen's treatment or condition label, per the study, means: therapeutic diphenylcyclopropenone sensitization with weekly scalp DPC. The receptor library was made with RACE. TCRdb records NextSeq 500 as the sequencer. TCRdb applied fastp at Q25 and MiXCR to the public reads, then kept only in-frame beta chains. Each entry merges the rows of one CDR3 protein and shows their most common DNA and genes. The sample table holds 50,000 to 60,000 distinct CDR3 sequences, of which around 12% were seen once. The ten largest account for roughly 2.3% of the sample. Here the sequenced sample was whole blood, taken in connection with sensitization to the hapten diphenylcyclopropenone (DPC). All receptors derive from a man aged 30 to 39 with alopecia areata. Some clones in this sample may be carry-over from other donors' samples.

This clonotype has just a few counts. The chain joins TRBV3-1 to TRBJ2-1; perhaps TRBD1 as D (5 bases). The ends were cut back, 4 bases at V and 7 bases at J, with 5 bases in the middle. Germline CDR1 and CDR2: LGHDT and YNNKEL (reference sequence). The CDR3 is 11 residues long. This CDR3 reads CASSRTNEQFF. DNA for the CDR3: TGTGCCAGCAGCCGGACAAATGAGCAGTTCTTC.

This clonotype was seen repeatedly, ten times or more. The genes are TRBV15 and TRBJ1-4; D not certain. With 5 bases removed from V and 3 bases from J, the gap between germline ends came to 16 bases. The CDR3 totals 16 residues. Germline V gene lookup returns CDR1 LNHNV and CDR2 YYDKDF (reference sequence). The CDR3 sequence is CATSSTPRSSNEKLFF. CDR3 coding DNA: TGTGCCACCAGCTCAACCCCCAGGTCCTCTAATGAAAAACTGTTTTTT.

This clonotype showed up just a few times. The chain joins TRBV7-6 to TRBJ2-2; D unresolved. The CDR3 has 14 amino acids. Germline CDR1 is SGHVS and CDR2 is FNYEAQ. The germline V and J ends were trimmed by 5 bases and 5 bases, with 12 bases remaining between them. The CDR3 DNA reads as TGTGCCAGCAGCCCCTTTGAAACGACCGGGGAGCTGTTTTTT. This encodes CASSPFETTGELFF.

This clonotype turned up a few times. The V call is TRBV5-1, the J call TRBJ1-1; no reliable D call. Trimming pared 4 bases from V and 6 bases from J, leaving 16 bases between. The CDR3 spans 14 residues. Germline V CDR1 and CDR2: SGHRS, YFSETQ. CDR3 nucleotides: TGCGCCAGCAGCCCTTGGACGGAGGCGGCTGAAGCTTTCTTT. Encoded protein: CASSPWTEAAEAFF.

This clonotype was recorded at least ten times. The chain is built from TRBV19 and TRBJ1-5; D ambiguous. Germline V CDR1 and CDR2: LNHDA, SQIVND (reference sequence). Trimming took 7 bases from V and 4 from J, leaving 8 bases between them. CDR3 length equals 12 residues. The CDR3 coding sequence is TGTGCCAGTACTTCATGGAATCAGCCCCAGCATTTT. It yields the protein CASTSWNQPQHF.

This clonotype occurred many times. V is TRBV5-4 and J is TRBJ2-3; possible D gene TRBD2, 6 bases. The CDR3 has 15 residues. The V and J ends lost 4 bases and 1 base respectively, with 13 bases between them. Germline-derived CDR1 and CDR2 are SGHNT and YYREEE (reference sequence). The CDR3 DNA is TGTGCCAGCAGCCGAGGGGCTAGCGGCACAGATACGCAGTATTTT. This translates into CASSRGASGTDTQYF.

This clonotype was counted at least ten times. V is TRBV6-2 or TRBV6-3 and J is TRBJ2-1, with TRBD1 identical over 9 bases. The length of the CDR3 is 15 residues. J gave up 3 bases and V 10 bases, and 10 bases lay outside the gene matches. The germline V gene encodes CDR1 MNHEY and CDR2 SVGEGT. Here the CDR3 reads CATGKRQGVYNEQFF. In DNA, the CDR3 is TGTGCCACCGGAAAGAGACAGGGGGTCTACAATGAGCAGTTCTTC.

This chain links TRBV14 with TRBJ2-5; D is perhaps TRBD1 (6 bases). There are 14 residues in the CDR3. Deletions cut 3 bases from V and 5 bases from J, with 13 bases between. The germline CDR1 and CDR2 sequences are SGHDN and FVKESK. CDR3: CASSHAGVRETQYF. The CDR3 region has the DNA TGTGCCAGCAGCCACGCAGGGGTACGGGAGACCCAGTACTTC. The whole variable domain, remainder taken from reference TRBV14 and TRBJ2-5, is EAGVTQFPSHSVIEKGQTVTLRCDPISGHDNLYWYRRVMGKEIKFLLHFVKESKQDESGMPNNRFLAERTGGTYSTLKVQPAELEDSGVYFCASSHAGVRETQYFGPGTRLLVL.

The chain couples TRBV5-5 to TRBJ2-4, with 7 bases matching TRBD1. The CDR3 runs 14 residues. CDR1 is SGHKS and CDR2 is YYEKEE in the germline V gene (reference sequence). Trimming cost V 1 base and J 9 bases; bases outside gene matches: 7. CDR3 in amino acids: CASSLIGGQPIQYF. The CDR3 nucleotides are TGTGCCAGCAGCTTGATAGGGGGACAGCCCATTCAGTACTTC.

This clonotype has only a few counts. This sequence joins TRBV12-3 or TRBV12-4 and TRBJ2-7; D ambiguous. CDR3 length: 11 amino acids. V lost 5 bases, J lost 2 bases, and 4 bases lay in between. This chain's CDR3 is CASSATYEQYF. Written as DNA, the CDR3 is TGTGCCAGCAGTGCGACCTACGAGCAGTACTTC.

This clonotype occurred many times. V is TRBV7-9 and J is TRBJ2-7, with D possibly TRBD1 on 6 matching bases. The CDR3 has 15 amino acids. CDR1 and CDR2 from the germline V gene are SEHNR and FQNEAQ (reference sequence). The ends were cut back, 1 base at V and 2 bases at J, with 12 bases in the middle. In nucleotides, the CDR3 is TGTGCCAGCAGCTTAGATGGTGCAGGGGCCTACGAGCAGTACTTC. Translated: CASSLDGAGAYEQYF.

This clonotype was counted a few times. This chain connects TRBV7-3 to TRBJ2-3; D tentatively reads TRBD1 or TRBD2 (5 bases each). The CDR3 runs to 15 residues. Trimming left V 5 bases short and J 3 bases short, with 15 bases between. Germline V gene data show CDR1 as SGHTA and CDR2 as FQGTGA. CDR3 protein: CASSPPRGSTDTQYF. The CDR3 DNA is TGTGCCAGCAGCCCTCCGAGGGGTTCGACAGATACGCAGTATTTT.

The rearrangement joins TRBV9 to TRBJ2-7; no reliable D call. Germline CDR1 and CDR2: SGDLS and YYNGEE. The CDR3 consists of 13 residues. Trimming shortened V by 3 bases and J by 6 bases, and 13 bases separated the two germline ends. The CDR3 spells CASSGETLSEQYF. DNA of the CDR3: TGTGCCAGCAGCGGAGAGACACTCAGCGAGCAGTACTTC.

This clonotype was recorded a few times. The V gene is TRBV28, the J gene TRBJ1-5, with a possible D match to TRBD1 (6 bases). The V gene's germline CDR1 is MDHEN and CDR2 SYDVKM. The CDR3 consists of 13 residues. The germline V and J ends were trimmed by 6 bases and 4 bases, with 10 bases remaining between them. CDR3 coding DNA: TGTGCCAGCAGACGTCAGGGGAATCAGCCCCAGCATTTT. Residues: CASRRQGNQPQHF. The entire variable domain, with the rest obtained from reference TRBV28 and TRBJ1-5, is as follows: DVKVTQSSRYLVKRTGEKVFLECVQDMDHENMFWYRQDPGLGLRLIYFSYDVKMKEKGDIPEGYSVSREKKERFSLILESASTNQTSMYLCASRRQGNQPQHFGDGTRLSIL.

This clonotype was detected many times. The V and J genes are TRBV10-3 and TRBJ2-1; unclear D gene. CDR1 and CDR2 (germline): ENHRY, SYGVKD. The CDR3 contains 13 residues. V lost 4 bases and J 4 bases, leaving 8 bases between the germline ends. Here the CDR3 reads CAISASGYNEQFF. CDR3 coding DNA: TGTGCCATCAGTGCGAGTGGGTACAATGAGCAGTTCTTC.

This clonotype was picked up many times. This chain joins TRBV20-1 and TRBJ1-2; TRBD1 might be the D (5 bases). The CDR3 is 14 residues long. Germline CDR1 and CDR2: DFQATT and SNEGSKA (reference sequence). Trimming pared 3 bases from V and 6 bases from J, leaving 17 bases between. DNA for the CDR3: TGCAGTGCTAGTAGGGGTCCCCAAGGAGATGGCTACACCTTC. It encodes CSASRGPQGDGYTF.

This clonotype came up many times. The V call is TRBV12-3 or TRBV12-4, the J call TRBJ1-5; D gene uncertain. There are 14 residues in the CDR3. Trimming cost V 5 bases and J 3 bases, with 11 bases left between them. This chain's CDR3 is CASSPVGDNQPQHF. The CDR3 region has the DNA TGTGCCAGCAGTCCCGTCGGGGACAATCAGCCCCAGCATTTT.

This clonotype was counted at least ten times. The chain joins TRBV27 to TRBJ2-7; TRBD1 matches 7 bases. Trimming removed 4 bases from V and 2 bases from J; junction bases left unmatched: 11. This CDR3 comprises 16 residues. CDR1 is MNHEY and CDR2 is SMNVEV in the germline V gene (reference sequence). CDR3 amino acids: CASSSRTGPLPYEQYF. CDR3 DNA: TGTGCCAGCAGTTCAAGGACAGGACCTCTTCCCTACGAGCAGTACTTC.

The CDR3 DNA is TGTGCCAGCAGTTACAGGGGGGGCTCTGGAAACACCATATATTTT. Protein product: CASSYRGGSGNTIYF. The V and J genes are TRBV12-3 or TRBV12-4 and TRBJ1-3, with 8 bases fitting TRBD1. This CDR3 has 15 residues. Trimming cost V 4 bases and J 0 bases; bases outside gene matches: 2.

The genes are TRBV9 and TRBJ2-7, with D perhaps TRBD1 (7 bases). From germline, CDR1 is SGDLS and CDR2 YYNGEE. The CDR3 totals 15 residues. Trimming shortened V by 3 bases and J by 7 bases, and 20 bases separated the two germline ends. The CDR3 DNA reads TGTGCCAGCAGCGCGGGGGACAGTCCCCCGGAGGAGCAGTACTTC. Amino acids: CASSAGDSPPEEQYF.

This clonotype was counted ten times or more. The chain combines TRBV7-9 with TRBJ2-3, with no clear D. CDR3 length: 15 amino acids. Germline V gene lookup returns CDR1 SEHNR and CDR2 FQNEAQ (reference sequence). V lost 5 bases and J lost 2, with 14 bases in between. In nucleotides, the CDR3 is TGTGCCAGCAGCCCCGGTCAGGCATACACAGATACGCAGTATTTT. Protein sequence: CASSPGQAYTDTQYF.

This clonotype was counted many times. This rearrangement joins TRBV9 to TRBJ1-4, with 7 bases lining up with TRBD1. The V and J ends lost 4 bases and 0 bases, in that order; junction bases with no gene match: 6. The CDR3 extends over 16 amino acids. Per the germline V gene, CDR1 is SGDLS and CDR2 is YYNGEE. In DNA, the CDR3 is TGTGCCAGCAGCCCTAGACAGGGAACAACTAATGAAAAACTGTTTTTT. Residues: CASSPRQGTTNEKLFF.

The chain has TRBV21-1 and TRBJ2-2. TRBV21-1 is classified as a pseudogene. CDR3 length: 12 amino acids. The CDR3 region is CASSKKAGELFF. The CDR3 bases are TGTGCCAGCAGCAAGAAAGCCGGGGAGCTGTTTTTT.

This clonotype has more than one count but fewer than ten. The genes are TRBV3-1 and TRBJ1-2, with a weak D call TRBD1 (6 bases). Trimming took off 3 bases at V and 8 bases at J, with 22 bases between the two ends. The CDR3 has 16 amino acids. CDR1 and CDR2 (germline): LGHDT, YNNKEL (reference sequence). CDR3 coding DNA: TGTGCCAGCAGCCACTTAGGACAGCGCCGGATAAGGGGCTACACCTTC. It is translated as CASSHLGQRRIRGYTF.

Many counts were recorded for this clonotype. The genes are TRBV5-4 and TRBJ2-1; possibly TRBD1 for D (5 bases). V shed 0 bases and J shed 1 base, with 5 bases lying between them. This CDR3 is 14 amino acids long. CDR1 is SGHNT and CDR2 is YYREEE in the germline V gene (reference sequence). The CDR3 protein is CASSLAGSYNEQFF. The CDR3 region has the DNA TGTGCCAGCAGCTTGGCAGGGTCCTACAATGAGCAGTTCTTC.

Many counts were recorded for this clonotype. The V gene is TRBV6-4, the J gene TRBJ1-1, with a possible D match to TRBD1 (5 bases). Trimming removed 3 bases from V and 0 bases from J, with 8 bases in between. Germline CDR1 reads MRHNA; CDR2 reads SNTAGT. This CDR3 is 14 amino acids long. Here the CDR3 DNA reads TGTGCCAGCAGTGAACGGGGCATGAACACTGAAGCTTTCTTT. The encoded protein is CASSERGMNTEAFF.

The chain has TRBV7-2 and TRBJ2-4, with 10 bases fitting TRBD1. Unmatched junction bases numbered 9, after V lost 5 bases and J lost 11 bases. Germline CDR1 reads SGHTA; CDR2 reads FQGNSA. This CDR3 has 14 amino acids. For the CDR3, the DNA is TGTGCCAGCAGCCACCGGGACAGGGGTTCGGTTCAGTACTTC. This encodes CASSHRDRGSVQYF.

This clonotype has ten or more counts. The chain employs TRBV20-1 and TRBJ2-7, with TRBD1 matching over 9 bases. Looked up from germline, CDR1 is DFQATT and CDR2 is SNEGSKA (reference sequence). This CDR3 is 16 amino acids long. J gave up 2 bases and V 0 bases, and 8 bases lay outside the gene matches. In nucleotides, the CDR3 is TGCAGTGCTAGAGATCGACAGGGGGATTGGCCCTACGAGCAGTACTTC. As protein: CSARDRQGDWPYEQYF.

To note about this clonotype: A clone one base away is much larger, so this may be a read error. The chain employs TRBV23-1 and TRBJ2-7, with 7 positions matching TRBD1. TRBV23-1 is designated an ORF whose function remains uncertain. This CDR3 region has 15 residues. The ends lost 3 bases at V and 5 bases at J; junction bases unmatched: 10. For the CDR3, the DNA is TGCGCCAGCAGTCATACCGGGACAGTGGGCCACGAGCAGTACTTC. Translating gives CASSHTGTVGHEQYF.

This chain joins TRBV11-2 and TRBJ1-2, with unresolved D. The CDR3 has 16 amino acids. V shed 0 bases and J shed 1 base, with 12 bases lying between them. The germline V gene has CDR1 SGHAT and CDR2 FQNNGV. DNA for the CDR3: TGTGCCAGCAGCTTAGATCTGGTGGTGGTTAACTATGGCTACACCTTC. This sequence encodes CASSLDLVVVNYGYTF.

This clonotype was counted at least ten times. The rearrangement joins TRBV7-3 to TRBJ2-3; 13 nucleotides align to TRBD2. V was clipped by 3 bases and J by 5 bases; unmatched bases: 5. CDR1 is SGHTA and CDR2 is FQGTGA in the germline V gene. This CDR3 is 16 amino acids long. The CDR3 region is CASSLGLAGSKDTQYF. CDR3 coding DNA: TGTGCCAGCAGCTTGGGACTAGCGGGGAGTAAAGATACGCAGTATTTT.

In its sample, this clonotype was seen a few times. V is TRBV9 and J is TRBJ1-1, with TRBD1 identical over 10 bases. The length of the CDR3 is 14 residues. Trimming at V came to 4 bases and at J to 4 bases, leaving 4 bases not matched to a gene. Germline V CDR1 and CDR2: SGDLS, YYNGEE. The CDR3 reads CASSPRDRGTEAFF. The CDR3, as DNA: TGTGCCAGCAGCCCCAGGGACAGGGGCACTGAAGCTTTCTTT.